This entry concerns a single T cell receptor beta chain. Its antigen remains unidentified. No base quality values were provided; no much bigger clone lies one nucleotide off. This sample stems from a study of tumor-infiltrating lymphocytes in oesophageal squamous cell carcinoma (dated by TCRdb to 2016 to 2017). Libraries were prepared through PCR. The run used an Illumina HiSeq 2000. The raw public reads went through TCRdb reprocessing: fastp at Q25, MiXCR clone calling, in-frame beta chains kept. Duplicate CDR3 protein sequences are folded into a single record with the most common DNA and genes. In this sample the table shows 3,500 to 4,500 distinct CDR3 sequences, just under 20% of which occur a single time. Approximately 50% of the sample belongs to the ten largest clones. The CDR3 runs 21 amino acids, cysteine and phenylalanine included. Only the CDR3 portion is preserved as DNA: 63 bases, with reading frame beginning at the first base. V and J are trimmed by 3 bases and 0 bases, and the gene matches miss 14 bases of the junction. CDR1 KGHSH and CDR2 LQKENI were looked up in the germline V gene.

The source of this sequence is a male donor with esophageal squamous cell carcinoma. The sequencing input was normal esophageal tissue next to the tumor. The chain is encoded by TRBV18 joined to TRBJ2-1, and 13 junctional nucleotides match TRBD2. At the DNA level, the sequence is TGTGCCAGCTCACCTTACGGGACTAGCGGGGCCCTATCAAGCTCCTACAATGAGCAGTTCTTC. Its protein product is CASSPYGTSGALSSSYNEQFF. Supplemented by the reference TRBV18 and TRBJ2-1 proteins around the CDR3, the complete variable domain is NAGVMQNPRHLVRRRGQEARLRCSPMKGHSHVYWYRQLPEEGLKFMVYLQKENIIDESGMPKERFSAEFPKEGPSILRIQQVVRGDSAAYFCASSPYGTSGALSSSYNEQFFGPGTRLTVL.